This is a list of T cell receptor beta chains from one sample in a study of CD8 T cells in Susac syndrome. Via MiXCR, TCRdb re-called the immunoSEQ multiplex PCR reads, giving one row per CDR3 protein. Among 150,000 to 200,000 distinct CDR3 sequences listed, roughly 94% were seen once. The sequenced sample was CD4+ T cells from PBMCs. The receptors here all came from a human donor with multiple sclerosis. CDR3s leave out the opening cysteine and the closing phenylalanine or tryptophan. Fields, in order: J gene, D gene, V gene, CDR3 protein. The D gene is left open where the match is weak.

>TRBJ2-5|TRBD1|TRBV29-1
SLRTGGETQY
>TRBJ2-1|.|TRBV12-3/TRBV12-4
ASSLIWLENNEQF
>TRBJ2-4|.|TRBV25-1
ASSGGPKNIQY
>TRBJ1-2|.|TRBV10-2
ASSDGRRNGYT
>TRBJ1-5|.|TRBV3-1
ASSQGWDQPQH
>TRBJ1-3|.|TRBV28
ASSLMSSGNTIY
>TRBJ2-3|.|TRBV7-3
ATSGLNTDTQY
>TRBJ1-1|.|TRBV12-3/TRBV12-4
ASSPSRGLEAF
>TRBJ2-1|.|TRBV2
ASSDLGSYNEQF
>TRBJ1-2|.|TRBV4-1
ASSQDTGKIYGYT
>TRBJ1-4|.|TRBV19
ASSMRPLFEKLF
>TRBJ1-2|.|TRBV6-1
ASSDSSGYGYT
>TRBJ2-3|.|TRBV30
AWNTGSDTQY
>TRBJ1-2|TRBD1|TRBV3-1
ASSQDGQGAYGYT
>TRBJ2-1|TRBD2|TRBV11-2
ASSQPPRGVNEQF
>TRBJ2-1|.|TRBV6-5
ASRRQTGMRQF